This TCR beta chain was retrieved from a study of immune evolution from preneoplasia to lung adenocarcinoma. This table comes from immunoSEQ multiplex PCR, and its TCRdb copy is limited to in-frame clones, with some not included. The sample consists of some 5,800 clones, about 76% of them appearing once. Study-wide points: Later-stage lesions appeared to have more T cells, more diversity, less clonality.

With 3 bases removed from V and 6 bases from J, the gap between germline ends came to 18 bases. Per the germline V gene, CDR1 is SGHDT and CDR2 is YYEEEE. The CDR3 contains 16 residues. This clone has more than one count but fewer than ten. Its antigen is not identified. The gene calls are TRBV5-6 and TRBJ1-4, with D perhaps matching TRBD1 (5 bases). Sequences were obtained from FFPE adjacent normal lung tissue. The sequence came from a person between 55 and 80 years old with lung adenocarcinoma. In DNA, the CDR3 is TGTGCCAGCAGCTCGGCGTATCAGGGTTATGATGAAAAACTGTTTTTT. This sequence encodes CASSSAYQGYDEKLFF.